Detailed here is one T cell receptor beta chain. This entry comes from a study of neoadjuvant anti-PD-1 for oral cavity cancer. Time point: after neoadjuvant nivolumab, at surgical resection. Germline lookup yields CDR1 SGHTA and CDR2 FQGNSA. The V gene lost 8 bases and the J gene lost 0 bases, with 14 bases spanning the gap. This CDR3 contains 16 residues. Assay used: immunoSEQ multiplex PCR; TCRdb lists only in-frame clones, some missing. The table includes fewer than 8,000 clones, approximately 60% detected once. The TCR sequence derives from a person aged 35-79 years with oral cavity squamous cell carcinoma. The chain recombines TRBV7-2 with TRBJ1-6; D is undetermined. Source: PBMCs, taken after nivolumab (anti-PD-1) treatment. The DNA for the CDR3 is TGTGCCAGCGCCTTGGACGGGAGCTCCTATAATTCACCCCTCCACTTT. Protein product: CASALDGSSYNSPLHF.